These T cell receptor beta chains were read from a single sample in a study of shared clonotypes between healthy human individuals. The method was immunoSEQ multiplex PCR; TCRdb's version includes in-frame clones alone and lacks a portion of them. The sample includes around 2,000,000 clones, roughly 95% seen only once; the top ten take 0.85% to 1.2%. The sample consisted of naive CD8+ T cells sorted from blood. The receptors shown here come from a man aged 18 to 35 in good health. CDR3s include the opening cysteine and the closing phenylalanine or tryptophan. A D gene is named only where the DNA matches it firmly. Not all rows give a size; the values are once, few, many and, for expanded clones, a class.

V	D	J	length	size	CDR3	DNA
TRBV27	-	TRBJ2-7	13	-	CASSFGVGYEQYF	TGTGCCAGCAGTTTCGGGGTGGGGTACGAGCAGTACTTC
TRBV9	TRBD2	TRBJ2-7	14	-	CASSVGLAAYEQYF	TGTGCCAGCAGCGTAGGGCTAGCGGCCTACGAGCAGTACTTC
TRBV28	TRBD1	TRBJ1-4	16	-	CASSFYRGQTNEKLFF	TGTGCCAGCAGTTTTTACAGGGGGCAAACTAATGAAAAACTGTTTTTT
TRBV7-9	-	TRBJ1-3	17	-	CASSSRVGGDSGNTIYF	TGTGCCAGCAGCTCCCGAGTGGGGGGGGACTCTGGAAACACCATATATTTT
TRBV7-9	-	TRBJ2-1	15	-	CASSLAPGAYNEQFF	TGTGCCAGCAGCTTAGCCCCAGGGGCCTACAATGAGCAGTTCTTC
TRBV6-1	-	TRBJ2-1	14	-	CASISTEGYNEQFF	TGTGCCAGCATCTCCACCGAGGGGTACAATGAGCAGTTCTTC
TRBV4-3	-	TRBJ1-1	15	-	CASSQVWSGNTEAFF	TGCGCCAGCAGCCAAGTATGGTCGGGGAACACTGAAGCTTTCTTT
TRBV4-1	TRBD2	TRBJ2-7	15	-	CASSQRLAEGYEQYF	TGCGCCAGCAGCCAAAGGCTAGCGGAGGGGTACGAGCAGTACTTC
TRBV6-5	-	TRBJ2-7	14	-	CASSPQEYSYEQYF	TGTGCCAGCAGCCCACAGGAATACTCCTACGAGCAGTACTTC
TRBV10-3	-	TRBJ2-2	14	-	CAISRTTNTGELFF	TGTGCCATCAGCCGGACAACGAACACCGGGGAGCTGTTTTTT
TRBV5-4	-	TRBJ2-1	14	-	CASSLDQVHTEQFF	TGTGCCAGCAGCTTGGATCAGGTCCACACGGAGCAGTTCTTC
TRBV27	-	TRBJ2-7	14	-	CASSFQDGTYEQYF	TGTGCCAGCAGTTTTCAGGACGGCACCTACGAGCAGTACTTC
TRBV9	-	TRBJ2-1	14	-	CASSVATGTNEQFF	TGTGCCAGCAGCGTTGCCACAGGGACCAATGAGCAGTTCTTC
TRBV30	-	TRBJ1-1	12	-	CAWSVLGTEAFF	TGTGCCTGGAGTGTACTTGGGACTGAAGCTTTCTTT
TRBV4-3	TRBD1	TRBJ1-1	15	-	CASSQGTGVSTEAFF	TGCGCCAGCAGCCAAGGTACAGGGGTAAGCACTGAAGCTTTCTTT
TRBV6-4	-	TRBJ2-3	14	-	CASSDPVSTDTQYF	TGTGCCAGCAGTGACCCCGTAAGCACAGATACGCAGTATTTT
TRBV7-9	-	TRBJ2-6	15	-	CASSLRGPGANVLTF	TGTGCCAGCAGCCTTCGCGGTCCTGGGGCCAACGTCCTGACTTTC
TRBV5-8	-	TRBJ2-7	14	-	CASSLKGWTYEQYF	TGTGCCAGCAGCTTGAAGGGCTGGACCTACGAGCAGTACTTC
TRBV6-1	-	TRBJ1-2	12	few	CASSVAGQHYTF	TGTGCCAGCAGTGTAGCAGGACAGCACTACACCTTC
TRBV6-1	-	TRBJ2-7	14	-	CASSEWDVNYEQYF	TGTGCCAGCAGTGAATGGGACGTCAACTACGAGCAGTACTTC
TRBV5-8	-	TRBJ1-4	12	-	CASSLGGEKLFF	TGTGCCAGCAGCCTAGGAGGGGAAAAACTGTTTTTT